Only a few counts were recorded for the clone carrying this T cell receptor beta chain. The length of the CDR3 is 12 residues. V lost 5 bases to trimming and J lost 7 bases, with 11 bases between them. Per germline, CDR1 SGHTA and CDR2 FQGNSA. The authors used template switching to add a universal primer site and gave cDNA unique molecular identifiers. One entry per CDR3 protein results from TCRdb running MiXCR on the 5' RACE reads. The sample records roughly 750,000 distinct CDR3 sequences, 20% to 25% being singletons. This sample was included in a study of identical twins. These data were also reused for a study on T cells expressing NK-cell markers. That investigation notes: Each TCR beta repertoire originated in sorted T cells that were CD3+CD56+NKG2C+, CD3+CD56+NKG2C- or CD3+CD56-NKG2C+. Dominant NKG2C+ clonotypes were found to form 1.0-7.0% of CD8+ T cells in six donors.

The rearrangement joins TRBV7-2 to TRBJ2-5, with D unclear. The sequencing sample was made of PBMCs. The receptor was derived from a woman aged 18-29 years in good health. CDR3 sequence (DNA): TGTGCCAGCAGCCTCCAATACGGGACCCAGTACTTC. Its translation is CASSLQYGTQYF.